The next 27 T cell receptor beta chains were all read from a single sample in a study of Ad26.COV2.S vaccination and SARS-CoV-2 variants. This table comes from immunoSEQ multiplex PCR, and its TCRdb copy is limited to in-frame clones, with some not included. The data contain about 480,000 clones, around 90% of them seen just once; the ten biggest clones take up over 10%. Treatment of the sample: 19 received Ad26.COV2.S at low or high dose, single or two shots; about 5 received placebo; per-sample allocation not given. Sampling happened 63 days after the first vaccine or placebo injection. The sample here was peripheral blood, taken in a trial of Ad26.COV2.S vaccine versus placebo. The receptors stem from a person between 18 and 60 years old who received the Ad26.COV2.S COVID-19 vaccine or a placebo.

The genes are TRBV25-1 and TRBJ2-7; D unclear. Trimming left V 5 bases short and J 10 bases short, with 18 bases between. The germline V gene has CDR1 MGHDK and CDR2 SYGVNS. The CDR3 is 13 residues long. The CDR3 reads CASSTPGLPEQYF. The CDR3, as DNA: TGTGCCAGCAGTACACCGGGCCTCCCAGAACAGTACTTC.

J is TRBJ1-2 and V is TRBV24-1; the D is unclear. Trimming stripped 4 bases from V and 6 bases from J, with 11 bases between. Germline V gene data show CDR1 as KGHDR and CDR2 as SFDVKD. CDR3 size: 13 residues. The DNA of the CDR3 is TGTGCCACCAGTGAACCGCGAATGAATGGCTACACCTTC. Translated: CATSEPRMNGYTF.

V is TRBV30 and J is TRBJ2-3, with D unclear. CDR3 length: 15 amino acids. V lost 0 bases, J lost 0 bases, and 10 bases lay in between. Germline loops: CDR1 GTSNPN, CDR2 SVGIG (reference sequence). The CDR3 DNA follows: TGTGCCTGGAGTGTAGACGGGCTGAGCACAGATACGCAGTATTTT. It is translated as CAWSVDGLSTDTQYF.

This chain uses TRBV19 with TRBJ2-2; 9 bases fit TRBD2. CDR1 is LNHDA, CDR2 SQIVND, per germline (reference sequence). The CDR3 consists of 17 residues. V gave up 3 bases and J gave up 5 bases; unmatched junction bases: 10. The CDR3 loop reads CASSMGAGGHRTGELFF. The CDR3 bases are TGTGCCAGTAGTATGGGAGCGGGAGGCCATAGGACCGGGGAGCTGTTTTTT. The full variable domain, completed using reference TRBV19 and TRBJ2-2, is DGGITQSPKYLFRKEGQNVTLSCEQNLNHDAMYWYRQDPGQGLRLIYYSQIVNDFQKGDIAEGYSVSREKKESFPLTVTSAQKNPTAFYLCASSMGAGGHRTGELFFGEGSRLTVL.

The chain has TRBV3-1 (or the pseudogene TRBV3-2) and TRBJ2-2; 8 nucleotides match TRBD1. J was trimmed by 2 bases and V by 4 bases; bases with no gene match: 6. Looked up from germline, CDR1 is LGHDT and CDR2 is YNNKEL (reference sequence). The CDR3 has 16 residues. CDR3 sequence reads: CASSREDRANTGELFF. Written as DNA, the CDR3 is TGTGCCAGCAGCCGAGAGGACAGGGCCAACACCGGGGAGCTGTTTTTT.

The chain is built from TRBV18 and TRBJ1-1; no definite D call. CDR1 and CDR2 (germline): KGHSH, LQKENI. V was cut by 0 bases and J by 4 bases, with 9 bases left in between. The CDR3 extends over 14 amino acids. This CDR3 is CASSPPQRSTEAFF. The CDR3 nucleotides read TGTGCCAGCTCACCACCTCAGAGAAGCACTGAAGCTTTCTTT.

CDR3 residues: CASGRIRELNTEAFF. The CDR3 region has the DNA TGCGCCAGCGGACGGATAAGGGAATTGAACACTGAAGCTTTCTTT. The rearrangement links TRBV4-1 to TRBJ1-1; D is unclear. This CDR3 has 15 residues. The germline V gene encodes CDR1 MGHRA and CDR2 YSYEKL. Trimming took off 8 bases at V and 0 bases at J, with 16 bases between the two ends.

V usage is TRBV7-3 and J usage is TRBJ1-6, with no clear D. The V end lost 6 bases, the J end lost 10 bases, and 16 bases lay between the germline ends. This CDR3 is 14 amino acids long. The V gene's germline CDR1 is SGHTA and CDR2 FQGTGA. The chain's CDR3 is CASSSSGNGSPLHF. CDR3 bases: TGTGCCAGCAGTTCCTCCGGGAACGGGTCACCCCTCCACTTT.

The chain has TRBV9 and TRBJ1-6; 8 bases are a match to TRBD1. V was pared by 0 bases and J by 9 bases, with 8 bases of the junction left unmatched. The CDR3 has 16 residues. The germline V gene has CDR1 SGDLS and CDR2 YYNGEE. This chain's CDR3 is CASSVEGKGTGSPLHF. The CDR3, as DNA: TGTGCCAGCAGCGTAGAGGGAAAGGGGACAGGTTCACCCCTCCACTTT.

V gene TRBV7-8 combines with J gene TRBJ1-1; TRBD1 agrees at 9 bases. The germline CDR1 and CDR2 sequences are SGHVS and FQNEAQ. J was trimmed by 12 bases and V by 1 base; bases with no gene match: 12. The CDR3 consists of 15 residues. This CDR3 is CASSLVDWVDRGTFF. The CDR3 region has the DNA TGTGCCAGCAGCTTAGTAGACTGGGTGGACAGGGGTACTTTCTTT.

This chain joins TRBV28 and TRBJ1-2; no clear D gene. CDR1 is MDHEN, CDR2 SYDVKM, per germline. The CDR3 extends over 12 amino acids. V was pared by 5 bases and J by 4 bases, with 8 bases between. The CDR3 loop is CASSPLGYGYTF. The CDR3 DNA sequence: TGTGCCAGCAGTCCCCTTGGCTATGGCTACACCTTC.

A remark on this clone: Other DNA variants within this sample encode the same CDR3. The CDR3 DNA follows: TGTGCCAGCAGCTTGAACAATCAGCCCCAGCATTTT. Translation gives CASSLNNQPQHF. The chain employs TRBV7-2 and TRBJ1-5; D unresolved. V dropped 3 bases and J dropped 3 bases, with 3 bases sitting between them. The germline gives CDR1 SGHTA, CDR2 FQGNSA. The CDR3 is 12 amino acids.

The chain joins TRBV7-2 to TRBJ1-2; 9 nucleotides align to TRBD1. Germline-derived CDR1 and CDR2 are SGHTA and FQGNSA. This CDR3 spans 15 amino acids. After removal of 5 bases from V and 5 bases from J, the junction contained 9 bases not matched to a gene. The CDR3 nucleotides read TGTGCCAGCAGCCCCGGGGACAGGGATTTGTATGGCTACACCTTC. It codes for CASSPGDRDLYGYTF.

The chain recombines TRBV27 with TRBJ2-3; 13 bases align to TRBD2. The CDR3 consists of 14 residues. Per germline, CDR1 MNHEY and CDR2 SMNVEV (reference sequence). With 5 bases clipped from V and 12 bases from J, the junction kept 8 bases outside the gene matches. The CDR3 protein is CASSTRTSGSRQYF. CDR3 in DNA: TGTGCCAGCAGTACACGGACTAGCGGGAGTCGTCAGTATTTT.

The CDR3 loop is CATSRDTGSGNTIYF. CDR3 DNA: TGTGCCACCAGCAGAGATACGGGCTCTGGAAACACCATATATTTT. This sequence joins TRBV15 and TRBJ1-3; D is unresolved. From germline, CDR1 is LNHNV and CDR2 YYDKDF (reference sequence). With 0 bases removed from V and 0 bases from J, the gap between germline ends came to 6 bases. The CDR3 is made up of 15 amino acids.

A note on this clone: This could be a read error, since a much larger clone is one nucleotide away. This chain links TRBV7-6 with TRBJ2-2; the D is unclear. Germline V gene lookup returns CDR1 SGHVS and CDR2 FNYEAQ. Trimming removed 3 bases from V and 1 base from J, with 0 bases in between. The CDR3 runs to 12 residues. The CDR3 here is CASSLNTGELFF. The CDR3 DNA follows: TGTGCCAGCAGCTTGAACACCGGGGAGCTGTTTTTT.

This chain connects TRBV18 to TRBJ2-3; TRBD2 aligns across 11 bases. The junction had 13 bases not matched to a gene; V was cut back by 9 bases and J by 11 bases. The CDR3 contains 14 residues. CDR1 and CDR2 (germline): KGHSH, LQKENI. The chain's CDR3 is CASTTGTSGLRQYF. CDR3 bases: TGTGCCAGTACCACCGGGACTAGCGGCCTACGGCAGTATTTT.

The table lists this clone with a few counts. V gene TRBV27 combines with J gene TRBJ1-6, with D possibly TRBD1 on 6 matching bases. V shed 0 bases and J shed 8 bases, with 17 bases lying between them. This CDR3 is 17 amino acids long. The V gene's germline CDR1 is MNHEY and CDR2 SMNVEV (reference sequence). The CDR3: CASSLSIGGTSDSPLHF. CDR3 in DNA: TGTGCCAGCAGTTTATCAATCGGAGGGACAAGTGATTCACCCCTCCACTTT.

This chain uses TRBV7-2 with TRBJ2-7; no clear D gene. Germline CDR1 reads SGHTA; CDR2 reads FQGNSA. V lost 1 base and J lost 12, with 13 bases in between. The CDR3 contains 12 residues. The CDR3 here is CASSLVVGLLYF. CDR3 coding DNA: TGTGCCAGCAGCTTAGTAGTAGGGTTGCTGTACTTC.

The gene calls are TRBV18 and TRBJ1-2; D is unresolved. Germline CDR1 KGHSH, CDR2 LQKENI. Trimming removed 3 bases at V and 2 bases at J, with 7 bases between. This CDR3 is 13 amino acids long. The CDR3 nucleotides are TGTGCCAGCTCACCCCAATTGAACTATGGCTACACCTTC. Translation gives CASSPQLNYGYTF.

V and J are TRBV19 and TRBJ1-5, with no clear D. CDR3 length equals 15 residues. Between the trimmed V and J ends, which lost 8 bases and 2 bases, there was a span of 16 bases. Germline V lookup: CDR1 LNHDA, CDR2 SQIVND (reference sequence). Written as DNA, the CDR3 is TGTGCCAGTGGGGTCGCAGAAAGGGGCAATCAGCCCCAGCATTTT. This gives the protein CASGVAERGNQPQHF.

The chain carries TRBV28 and TRBJ2-4; 12 bases fit TRBD2. CDR1 is MDHEN, CDR2 SYDVKM, per germline. The CDR3 consists of 14 residues. The ends lost 2 bases at V and 13 bases at J; junction bases unmatched: 6. The CDR3 nucleotides read TGTGCCAGCAGTTTAACGCTAGCGGGAGGGGAACAGTACTTC. Translation gives CASSLTLAGGEQYF.

The CDR3 nucleotides read TGTGCCAGCAGTTTCGAGGGGAGGTCCCACGGCGGCTACACCTTC. It translates to CASSFEGRSHGGYTF. The chain has TRBV6-5 and TRBJ1-2; a possible D gene is TRBD1 (5 bases). V gave up 4 bases and J gave up 8 bases, with 20 bases separating them. The length of the CDR3 is 15 residues. CDR1 and CDR2 (germline): MNHEY, SVGAGI.

The chain is built from TRBV28 and TRBJ2-1; the match to TRBD2 covers 13 bases. V trimming: 4 bases; J trimming: 4 bases; junction bases outside the gene matches: 4. Per the germline V gene, CDR1 is MDHEN and CDR2 is SYDVKM. CDR3 length: 16 amino acids. CDR3 protein: CASSYAGLAGYNEQFF. The CDR3, as DNA: TGTGCCAGCAGTTACGCGGGACTAGCGGGATACAATGAGCAGTTCTTC.

The V gene is TRBV28, the J gene TRBJ2-7; 7 nucleotides align to TRBD2. V shed 3 bases, J shed 4 bases, and the junction held 9 bases outside the gene matches. CDR3 length: 15 residues. CDR1 is MDHEN, CDR2 SYDVKM, per germline. CDR3 DNA sequence: TGTGCCAGCAGTTTGGGGTCTAGCGGATCGTACGAGCAGTACTTC. Amino acid sequence: CASSLGSSGSYEQYF.

The genes are TRBV10-3 and TRBJ1-2; D is unclear. V gave up 4 bases and J gave up 8 bases, with 14 bases separating them. The CDR3 extends over 13 amino acids. Germline V gives CDR1 ENHRY, CDR2 SYGVKD. The CDR3 DNA reads TGTGCCATCAGTGGGGGAGCAGAAGGAGGCTACACCTTC. Translation: CAISGGAEGGYTF.

The V call is TRBV6-1, the J call TRBJ1-2; D uncertain. Germline-derived CDR1 and CDR2 are MNHNS and SASEGT. The germline V and J ends were trimmed by 4 bases and 7 bases, with 7 bases remaining between them. This CDR3 is 11 amino acids long. The CDR3 coding sequence is TGTGCCAGCAGTGTAGCTAGTGGCTACACCTTC. This encodes CASSVASGYTF.